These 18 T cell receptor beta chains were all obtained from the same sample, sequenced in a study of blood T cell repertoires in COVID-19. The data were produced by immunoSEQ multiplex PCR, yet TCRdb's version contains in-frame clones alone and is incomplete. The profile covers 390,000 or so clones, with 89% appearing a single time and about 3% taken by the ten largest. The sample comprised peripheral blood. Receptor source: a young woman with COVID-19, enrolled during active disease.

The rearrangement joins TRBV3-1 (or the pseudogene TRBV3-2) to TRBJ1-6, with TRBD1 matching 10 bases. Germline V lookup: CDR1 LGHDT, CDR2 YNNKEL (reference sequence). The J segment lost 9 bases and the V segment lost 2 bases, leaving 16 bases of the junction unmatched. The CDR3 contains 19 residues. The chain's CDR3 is CASSQIPGQGFKGSSPLHF. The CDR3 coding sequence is TGTGCCAGCAGCCAAATACCGGGACAGGGGTTTAAGGGGAGTTCACCCCTCCACTTT.

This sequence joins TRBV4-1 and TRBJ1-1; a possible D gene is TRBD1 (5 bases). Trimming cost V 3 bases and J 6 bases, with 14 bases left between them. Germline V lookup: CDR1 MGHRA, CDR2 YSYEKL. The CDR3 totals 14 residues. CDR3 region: CASSQLGEVAEAFF. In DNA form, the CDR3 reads TGCGCCAGCAGCCAGTTAGGGGAGGTCGCTGAAGCTTTCTTT.

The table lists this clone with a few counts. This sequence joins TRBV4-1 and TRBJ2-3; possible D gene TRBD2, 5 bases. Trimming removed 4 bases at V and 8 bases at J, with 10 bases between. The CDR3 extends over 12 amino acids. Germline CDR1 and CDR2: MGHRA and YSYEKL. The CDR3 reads CASSPTGITQYF. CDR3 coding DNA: TGCGCCAGCAGCCCGACCGGGATTACGCAGTATTTT.

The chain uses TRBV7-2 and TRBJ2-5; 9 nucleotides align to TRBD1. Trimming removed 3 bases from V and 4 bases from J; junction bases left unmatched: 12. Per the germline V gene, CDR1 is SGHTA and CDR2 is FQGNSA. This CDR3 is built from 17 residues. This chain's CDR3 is CASSFARRTGALETQYF. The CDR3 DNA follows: TGTGCCAGCAGCTTCGCAAGGAGGACAGGGGCGTTAGAGACCCAGTACTTC.

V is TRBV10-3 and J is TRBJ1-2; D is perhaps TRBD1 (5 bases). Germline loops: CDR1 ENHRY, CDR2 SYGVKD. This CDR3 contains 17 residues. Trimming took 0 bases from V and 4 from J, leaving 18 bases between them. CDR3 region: CAISESTGQSSGYGYTF. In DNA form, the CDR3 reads TGTGCCATCAGTGAGTCCACAGGCCAATCCAGTGGCTATGGCTACACCTTC.

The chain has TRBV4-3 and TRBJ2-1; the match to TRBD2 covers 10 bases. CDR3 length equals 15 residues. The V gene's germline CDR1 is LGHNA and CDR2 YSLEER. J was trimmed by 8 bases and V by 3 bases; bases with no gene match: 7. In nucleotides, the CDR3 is TGCGCCAGCAGCCAGGATCTAGCGGGGGTTTATGAGCAGTTCTTC. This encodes CASSQDLAGVYEQFF.

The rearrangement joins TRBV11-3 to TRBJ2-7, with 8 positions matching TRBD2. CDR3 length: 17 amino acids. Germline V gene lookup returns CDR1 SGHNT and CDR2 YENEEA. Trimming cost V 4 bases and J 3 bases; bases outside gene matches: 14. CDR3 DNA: TGTGCCAGCAGCTCGCTTAGAGGGGAGCGGGAGAACTACGAGCAGTACGTC. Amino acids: CASSSLRGERENYEQYV.

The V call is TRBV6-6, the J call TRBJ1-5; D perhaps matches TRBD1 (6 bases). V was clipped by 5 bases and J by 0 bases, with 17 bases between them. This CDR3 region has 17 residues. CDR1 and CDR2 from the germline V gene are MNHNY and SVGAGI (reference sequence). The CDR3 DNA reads TGTGCCAGCAGTCTGGGACGGCGGGGGGCTAGCAATCAGCCCCAGCATTTT. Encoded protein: CASSLGRRGASNQPQHF.

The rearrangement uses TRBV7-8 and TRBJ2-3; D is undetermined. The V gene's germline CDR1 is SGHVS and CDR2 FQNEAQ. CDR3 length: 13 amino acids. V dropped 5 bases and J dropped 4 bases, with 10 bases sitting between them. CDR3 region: CASSPSLADTQYF. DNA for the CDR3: TGTGCCAGCAGCCCCTCCCTAGCAGATACGCAGTATTTT.

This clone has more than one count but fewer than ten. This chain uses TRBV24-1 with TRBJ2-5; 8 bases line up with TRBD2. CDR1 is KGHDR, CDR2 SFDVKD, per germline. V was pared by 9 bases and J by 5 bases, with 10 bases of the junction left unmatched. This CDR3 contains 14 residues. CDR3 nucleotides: TGTGCCACCCGGGCTAGCGGCGGGGGGGAGACCCAGTACTTC. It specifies CATRASGGGETQYF.

CDR3 nucleotide sequence: TGCAGTGCTAGTCTGGGGACTAGCGCATACGAGCAGTACTTC. Amino acid sequence: CSASLGTSAYEQYF. This chain connects TRBV20-1 to TRBJ2-7, with TRBD2 matching over 10 bases. Germline V CDR1 and CDR2: DFQATT, SNEGSKA (reference sequence). The CDR3 covers 14 residues. J gave up 4 bases and V 3 bases, and 6 bases lay outside the gene matches.

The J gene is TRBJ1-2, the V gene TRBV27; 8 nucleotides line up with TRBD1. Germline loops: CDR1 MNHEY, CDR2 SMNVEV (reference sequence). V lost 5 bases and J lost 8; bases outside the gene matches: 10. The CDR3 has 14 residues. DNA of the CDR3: TGTGCCAGCAGTAGGGACAGGACAAAGGGGGGCTACACCTTC. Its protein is CASSRDRTKGGYTF.

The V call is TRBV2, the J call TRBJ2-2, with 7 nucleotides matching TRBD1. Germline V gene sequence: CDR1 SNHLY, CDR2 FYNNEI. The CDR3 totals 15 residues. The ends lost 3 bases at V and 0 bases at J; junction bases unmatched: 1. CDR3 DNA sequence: TGTGCCAGCAGTGACCAGGGGGCGAACACCGGGGAGCTGTTTTTT. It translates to CASSDQGANTGELFF.

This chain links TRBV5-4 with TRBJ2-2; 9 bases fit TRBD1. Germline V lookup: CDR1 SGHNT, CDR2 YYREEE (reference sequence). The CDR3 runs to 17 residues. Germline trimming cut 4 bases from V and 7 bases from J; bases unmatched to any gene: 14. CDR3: CASSPPSGQGLIGELFF. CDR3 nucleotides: TGTGCCAGCAGCCCGCCGTCGGGACAGGGTCTTATCGGGGAGCTGTTTTTT.

The CDR3 reads CASSVGQGYTEAFF. CDR3 in DNA: TGCGCCAGCAGTGTGGGACAGGGATACACTGAAGCTTTCTTT. The genes are TRBV10-1 and TRBJ1-1; 9 bases align to TRBD1. V shed 4 bases, J shed 3 bases, and the junction held 3 bases outside the gene matches. The germline V gene has CDR1 WNHNN and CDR2 SYGVQD (reference sequence). This CDR3 comprises 14 residues.

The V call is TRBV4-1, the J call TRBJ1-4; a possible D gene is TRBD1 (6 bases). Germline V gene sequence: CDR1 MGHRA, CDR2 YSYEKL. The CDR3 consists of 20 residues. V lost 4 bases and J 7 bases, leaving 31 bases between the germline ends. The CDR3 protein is CASSPADSWGGPPRGEKLFF. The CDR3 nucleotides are TGCGCCAGCAGCCCCGCTGATAGCTGGGGGGGCCCGCCGCGAGGTGAAAAACTGTTTTTT.

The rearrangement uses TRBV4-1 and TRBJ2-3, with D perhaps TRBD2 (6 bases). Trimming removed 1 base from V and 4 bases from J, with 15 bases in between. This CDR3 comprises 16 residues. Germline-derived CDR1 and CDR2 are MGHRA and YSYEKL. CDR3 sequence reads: CASSQVPGGEADTQYF. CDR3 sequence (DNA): TGCGCCAGCAGCCAAGTCCCCGGGGGAGAGGCAGATACGCAGTATTTT.

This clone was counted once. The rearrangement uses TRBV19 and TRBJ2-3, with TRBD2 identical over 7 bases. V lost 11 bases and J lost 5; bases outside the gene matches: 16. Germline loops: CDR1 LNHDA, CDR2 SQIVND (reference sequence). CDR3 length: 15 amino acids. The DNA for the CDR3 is TGTGCCTCCAGTGGGGCGGGAGCTTTTGAAGATACGCAGTATTTT. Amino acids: CASSGAGAFEDTQYF.